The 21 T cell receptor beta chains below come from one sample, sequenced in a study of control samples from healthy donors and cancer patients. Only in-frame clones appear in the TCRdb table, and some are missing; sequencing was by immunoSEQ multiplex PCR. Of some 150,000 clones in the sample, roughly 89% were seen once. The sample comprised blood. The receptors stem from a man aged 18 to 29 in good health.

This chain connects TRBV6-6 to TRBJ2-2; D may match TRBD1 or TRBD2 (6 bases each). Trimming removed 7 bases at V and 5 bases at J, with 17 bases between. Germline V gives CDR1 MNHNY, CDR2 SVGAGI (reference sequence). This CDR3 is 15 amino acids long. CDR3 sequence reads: CASTSGLGGTGELFF. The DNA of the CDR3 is TGTGCCAGCACCTCGGGCTTAGGGGGGACCGGGGAGCTGTTTTTT.

The CDR3 here is CSVEESGGAVEQFF. The CDR3 DNA follows: TGCAGCGTTGAAGAGAGCGGGGGGGCGGTAGAGCAGTTCTTC. The gene calls are TRBV29-1 and TRBJ2-1; TRBD2 agrees at 10 bases. The CDR3 has 14 amino acids. Per germline, CDR1 SQVTM and CDR2 ANQGSEA. V dropped 0 bases and J dropped 10; count of bases not matched to a gene: 6.

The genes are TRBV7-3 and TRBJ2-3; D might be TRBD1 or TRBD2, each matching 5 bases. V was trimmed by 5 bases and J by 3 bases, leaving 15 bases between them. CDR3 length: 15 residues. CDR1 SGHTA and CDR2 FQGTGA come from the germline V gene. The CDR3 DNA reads TGTGCCAGCAGCCTTCTGGGGTGGGGGACAGATACGCAGTATTTT. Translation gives CASSLLGWGTDTQYF. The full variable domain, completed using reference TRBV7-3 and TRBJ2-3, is GAGVSQTPSNKVTEKGKYVELRCDPISGHTALYWYRQSLGQGPEFLIYFQGTGAADDSGLPNDRFFAVRPEGSVSTLKIQRTERGDSAVYLCASSLLGWGTDTQYFGPGTRLTVL.

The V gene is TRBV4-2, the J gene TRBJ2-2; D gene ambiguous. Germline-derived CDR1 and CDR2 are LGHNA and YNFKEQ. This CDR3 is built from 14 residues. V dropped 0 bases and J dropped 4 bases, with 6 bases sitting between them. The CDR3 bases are TGTGCCAGCAGCCAAGAATCGATCACCGGGGAGCTGTTTTTT. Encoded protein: CASSQESITGELFF.

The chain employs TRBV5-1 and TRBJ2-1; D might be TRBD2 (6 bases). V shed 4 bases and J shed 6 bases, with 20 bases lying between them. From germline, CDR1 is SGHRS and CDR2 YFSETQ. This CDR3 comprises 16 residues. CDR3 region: CASSPGGSPGVNEQFF. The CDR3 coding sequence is TGCGCCAGCAGCCCGGGCGGGTCCCCGGGGGTCAATGAGCAGTTCTTC.

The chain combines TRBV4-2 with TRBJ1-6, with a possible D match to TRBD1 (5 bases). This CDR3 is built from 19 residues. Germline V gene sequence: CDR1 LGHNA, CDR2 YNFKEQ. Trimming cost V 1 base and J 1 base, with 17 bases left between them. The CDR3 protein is CASSQAFGRGGSYNSPLHF. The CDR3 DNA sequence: TGTGCCAGCAGCCAAGCTTTCGGGAGGGGCGGATCCTATAATTCACCCCTCCACTTT.

The CDR3 coding sequence is TGTGCCAGCAGTTCCGGAGTCCCCGTGTACGAGCAGTACTTC. This sequence encodes CASSSGVPVYEQYF. V and J are TRBV5-6 and TRBJ2-7; D ambiguous. V lost 5 bases to trimming and J lost 4 bases, with 16 bases between them. The CDR3 is 14 residues long. Germline loops: CDR1 SGHDT, CDR2 YYEEEE. The full variable domain, with the rest looked up from reference TRBV5-6 and TRBJ2-7, is DAGVTQSPTHLIKTRGQQVTLRCSPKSGHDTVSWYQQALGQGPQFIFQYYEEEERQRGNFPDRFSGHQFPNYSSELNVNALLLGDSALYLCASSSGVPVYEQYFGPGTRLTVT.

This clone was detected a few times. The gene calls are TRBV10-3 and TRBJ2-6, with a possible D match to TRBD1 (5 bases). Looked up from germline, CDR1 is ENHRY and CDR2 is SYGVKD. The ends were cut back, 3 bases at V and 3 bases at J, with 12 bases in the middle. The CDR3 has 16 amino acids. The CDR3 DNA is TGTGCCATCAGTGATAGGGGCAGGGATGGGGCCAACGTCCTGACTTTC. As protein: CAISDRGRDGANVLTF.

The CDR3 nucleotides are TGCGCCAGCAGCACCCGGACGGCTAGCACAGATACGCAGTATTTT. Its translation is CASSTRTASTDTQYF. The rearrangement uses TRBV5-1 and TRBJ2-3; D not certain. Germline loops: CDR1 SGHRS, CDR2 YFSETQ. V lost 4 bases to trimming and J lost 0 bases, with 12 bases between them. This CDR3 has 15 residues.

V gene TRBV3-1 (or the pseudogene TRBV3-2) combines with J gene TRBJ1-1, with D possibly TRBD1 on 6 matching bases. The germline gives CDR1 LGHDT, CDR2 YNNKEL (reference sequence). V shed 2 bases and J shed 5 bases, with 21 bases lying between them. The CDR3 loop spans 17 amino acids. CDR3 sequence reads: CASSQPPELGGKTEAFF. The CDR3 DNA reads TGTGCCAGCAGCCAACCCCCCGAATTGGGGGGCAAGACTGAAGCTTTCTTT.

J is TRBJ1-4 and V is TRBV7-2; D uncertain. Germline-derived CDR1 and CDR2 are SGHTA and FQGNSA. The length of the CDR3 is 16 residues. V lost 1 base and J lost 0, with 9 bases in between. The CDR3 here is CASSLVAGTTNEKLFF. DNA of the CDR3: TGTGCCAGCAGCTTAGTGGCCGGCACAACTAATGAAAAACTGTTTTTT.

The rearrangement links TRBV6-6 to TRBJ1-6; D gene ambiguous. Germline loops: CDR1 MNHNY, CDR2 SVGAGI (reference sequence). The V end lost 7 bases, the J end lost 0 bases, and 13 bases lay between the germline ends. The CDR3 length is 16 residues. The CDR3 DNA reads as TGTGCCAGCAAGGATACGGGTAGCTCCTATAATTCACCCCTCCACTTT. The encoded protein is CASKDTGSSYNSPLHF.

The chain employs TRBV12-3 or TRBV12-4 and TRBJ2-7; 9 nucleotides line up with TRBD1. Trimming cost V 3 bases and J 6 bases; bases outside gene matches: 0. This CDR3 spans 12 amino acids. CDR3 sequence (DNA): TGTGCCAGCAGTTTGACAGGGGGCGAGCAGTACTTC. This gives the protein CASSLTGGEQYF.

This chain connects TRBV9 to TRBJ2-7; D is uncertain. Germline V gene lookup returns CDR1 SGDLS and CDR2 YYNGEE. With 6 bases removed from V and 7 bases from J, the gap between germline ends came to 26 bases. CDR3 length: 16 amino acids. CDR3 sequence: CASTPSLGSYGSEQYF. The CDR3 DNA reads TGTGCCAGCACACCTTCTTTAGGGTCGTACGGTTCGGAGCAGTACTTC.

CDR3 in amino acids: CASSVTGTANEKLFF. The CDR3 DNA sequence: TGTGCCAGCAGCGTTACCGGGACAGCTAATGAAAAACTGTTTTTT. The chain uses TRBV5-4 and TRBJ1-4; 7 bases are shared with TRBD1. V trimming: 4 bases; J trimming: 3 bases; junction bases outside the gene matches: 6. CDR1 and CDR2 from the germline V gene are SGHNT and YYREEE (reference sequence). The CDR3 loop spans 15 amino acids.

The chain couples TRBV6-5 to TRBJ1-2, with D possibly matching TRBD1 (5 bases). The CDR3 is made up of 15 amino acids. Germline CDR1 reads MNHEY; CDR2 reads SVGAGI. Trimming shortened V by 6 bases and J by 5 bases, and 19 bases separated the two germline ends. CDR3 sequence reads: CASSPVSQGAYGYTF. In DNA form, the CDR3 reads TGTGCCAGCAGCCCCGTGAGTCAGGGAGCATATGGCTACACCTTC.

The CDR3 DNA reads TGTGCCAGCAGCTTAGTTCAGGGGGCGAACACCTTC. Its protein product is CASSLVQGANTF. The V call is TRBV7-9, the J call TRBJ1-2; 8 nucleotides agree with TRBD1. The CDR3 length is 12 residues. V shed 1 base, J shed 12 bases, and the junction held 4 bases outside the gene matches. The germline V gene encodes CDR1 SEHNR and CDR2 FQNEAQ (reference sequence).

CDR3 region: CASSLGQGGPQETQYF. CDR3 sequence (DNA): TGCGCCAGCAGCTTGGGGCAGGGAGGGCCCCAAGAGACCCAGTACTTC. The chain has TRBV5-1 and TRBJ2-5; TRBD2 agrees at 7 bases. This CDR3 comprises 16 residues. Per the germline V gene, CDR1 is SGHRS and CDR2 is YFSETQ. V lost 0 bases and J lost 1; bases outside the gene matches: 6.

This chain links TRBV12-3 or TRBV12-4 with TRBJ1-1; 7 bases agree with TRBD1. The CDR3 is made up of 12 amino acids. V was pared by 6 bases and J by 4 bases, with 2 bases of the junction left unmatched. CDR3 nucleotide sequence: TGTGCCAGCAGCCCAGGGGGCACTGAAGCTTTCTTT. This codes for CASSPGGTEAFF.

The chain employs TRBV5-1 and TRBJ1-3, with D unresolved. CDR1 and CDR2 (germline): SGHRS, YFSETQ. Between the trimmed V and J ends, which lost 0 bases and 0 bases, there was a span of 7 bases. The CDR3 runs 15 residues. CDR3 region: CASSLGAYSGNTIYF. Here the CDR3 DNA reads TGCGCCAGCAGCTTGGGAGCCTACTCTGGAAACACCATATATTTT.

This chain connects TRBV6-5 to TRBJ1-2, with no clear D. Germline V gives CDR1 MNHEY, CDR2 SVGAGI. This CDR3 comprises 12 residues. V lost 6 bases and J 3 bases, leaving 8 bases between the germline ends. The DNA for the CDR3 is TGTGCCAGCAGCCTCCCATACTATGGCTACACCTTC. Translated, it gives CASSLPYYGYTF.